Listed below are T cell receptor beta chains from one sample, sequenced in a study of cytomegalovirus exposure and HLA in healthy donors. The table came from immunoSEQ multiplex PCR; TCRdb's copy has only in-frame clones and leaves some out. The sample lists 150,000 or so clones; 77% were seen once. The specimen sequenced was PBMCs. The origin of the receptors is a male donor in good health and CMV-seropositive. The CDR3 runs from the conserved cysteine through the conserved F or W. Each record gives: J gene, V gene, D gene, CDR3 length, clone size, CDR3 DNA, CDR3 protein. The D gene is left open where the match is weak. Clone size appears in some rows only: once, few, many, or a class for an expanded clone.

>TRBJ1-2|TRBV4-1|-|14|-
TGCGCCAGCAGCCAAGACCGGGGTACATATGGCTACACCTTC
CASSQDRGTYGYTF
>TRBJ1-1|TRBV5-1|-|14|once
TGCGCCAGCAGCCGGGGGGATAGGGACACTGAAGCTTTCTTT
CASSRGDRDTEAFF
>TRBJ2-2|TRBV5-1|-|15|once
TGCGCCAGCAGCTCGGGACTGTGGAACACCGGGGAGCTGTTTTTT
CASSSGLWNTGELFF
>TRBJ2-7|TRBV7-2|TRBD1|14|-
TGTGCCAGCAGCGATGACAGGGAAAACTACGAGCAGTACTTC
CASSDDRENYEQYF
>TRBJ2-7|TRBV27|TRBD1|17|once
TGTGCCAGCAGCCGACAAGACCCGGGACAGGGTCGCGGCGAGCAGTACTTC
CASSRQDPGQGRGEQYF
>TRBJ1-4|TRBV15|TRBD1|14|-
TGTGCCACCAGTACCGACAGGGGCAATGAAAAACTGTTTTTT
CATSTDRGNEKLFF
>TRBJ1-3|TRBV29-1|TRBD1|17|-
TGCAGCGTAGCCGGGACAGGGGGCATGGGGACTGGAAACACCATATATTTT
CSVAGTGGMGTGNTIYF
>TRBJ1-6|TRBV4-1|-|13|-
TGCGCCAGCAGCCAAGATCCCGAGGAGGTCCTCCACTTT
CASSQDPEEVLHF
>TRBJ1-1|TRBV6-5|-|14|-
TGTGCCAGCAGTTACGGGGGCATGAACACTGAAGCTTTCTTT
CASSYGGMNTEAFF
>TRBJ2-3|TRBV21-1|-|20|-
TGTGCCAGCAGCAAACGTCCGGGACTAGCGGGAGGGCGAAGCACAGATACGCAGTATTTT
CASSKRPGLAGGRSTDTQYF
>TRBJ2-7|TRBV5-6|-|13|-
TGTGCCAGCAGCCGGGGCAGCGGGTACGAGCAGTACTTC
CASSRGSGYEQYF
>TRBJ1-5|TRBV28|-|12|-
TGTGCCAGCAGCGACCCCGGGCAGCCCCAGCATTTT
CASSDPGQPQHF
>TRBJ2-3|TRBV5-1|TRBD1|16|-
TGCGCCAGCAGCTTCCAGGGGGCCATTGGCACAGATACGCAGTATTTT
CASSFQGAIGTDTQYF
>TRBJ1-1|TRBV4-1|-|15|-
TGCGCCAGCAGCCAAGAGAGACAGCTGAACACTGAAGCTTTCTTT
CASSQERQLNTEAFF
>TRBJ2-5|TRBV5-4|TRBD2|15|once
TGTGCCAGCAGCCTTAGCGGGAGGGCCTCGGAGACCCAGTACTTC
CASSLSGRASETQYF
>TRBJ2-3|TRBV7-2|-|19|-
TGTGCCAGCAGCTTAGCGAGTGGGGGGGCCAATATCGGCACAGATACGCAGTATTTT
CASSLASGGANIGTDTQYF
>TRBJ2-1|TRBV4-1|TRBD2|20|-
TGCGCCAGCAGCCAAGTTTGGGCTAGCGGGGCAGGGAACCACTACAATGAGCAGTTCTTC
CASSQVWASGAGNHYNEQFF
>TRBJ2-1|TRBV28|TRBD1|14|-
TGTGCCAGCACCACGTCCGACAGGGCCGCCGGGCAGTTCTTC
CASTTSDRAAGQFF
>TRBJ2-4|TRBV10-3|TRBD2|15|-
TGTGCCATCAGTGACGGGAGGGGGTCGGGGAACAGTCAGTACTTC
CAISDGRGSGNSQYF
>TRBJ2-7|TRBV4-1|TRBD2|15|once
TGCGCCAGCAGCCCCTCAGGAGCGGGAGAGTACGAGCAGTACTTC
CASSPSGAGEYEQYF
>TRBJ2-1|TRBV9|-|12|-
TGTGCCAGCAGCGACAGGGTGAATGAGCAGTTCTTC
CASSDRVNEQFF
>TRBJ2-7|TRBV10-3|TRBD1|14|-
TGTGCCATCAGGGGCGACAGGGAAACATACGAGCAGTACTTC
CAIRGDRETYEQYF
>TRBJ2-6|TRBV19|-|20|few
TGTGCCAGTAGTATAGAGGCGGGGATGGTTTTGGGGTCTGGGGCCAACGGCCTGACTTTC
CASSIEAGMVLGSGANGLTF
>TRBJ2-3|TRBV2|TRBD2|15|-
TGTGCCAGCAGCCCGGGACTAGCGGGATCGGGAACGCAGTATTTT
CASSPGLAGSGTQYF
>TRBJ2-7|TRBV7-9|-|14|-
TGTGCCAGCAGCCGCGGGACGTTTCCCTACGAGCAGTACTTC
CASSRGTFPYEQYF
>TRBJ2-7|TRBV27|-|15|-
TGTGCCAGCAGTTCCCAACTTAAGAACTCCTACGAGCAGTACTTC
CASSSQLKNSYEQYF
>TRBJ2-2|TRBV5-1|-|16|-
TGCGCCAGCAGCCCCTCTAGCGCCGGGGCCACCGGGGAGCTGTTTTTT
CASSPSSAGATGELFF
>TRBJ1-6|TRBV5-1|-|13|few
TGCGCCAGCAGCTTGGGCATAGATTCACCCCTCCACTTT
CASSLGIDSPLHF
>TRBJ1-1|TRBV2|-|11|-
TGTGCCGGGCGCGACAACACTGAAGCTTTCTTT
CAGRDNTEAFF
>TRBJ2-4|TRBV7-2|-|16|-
TGTGCCAGCAGCTTAGTCGCCCGGACGCGGGAACACATTCAGTACTTC
CASSLVARTREHIQYF
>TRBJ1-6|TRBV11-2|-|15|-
TGTGCCAGCAGCTTAGATTGGGCGGGTAATTCACCCCTCCACTTT
CASSLDWAGNSPLHF
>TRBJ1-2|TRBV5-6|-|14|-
TGTGCCAGCAGCTACCCGACAGAAAACTATGGCTACACCTTC
CASSYPTENYGYTF
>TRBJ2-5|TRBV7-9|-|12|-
TGTGCCAGCAGCTCTACTCCCTGGGCAAAGTACTTC
CASSSTPWAKYF
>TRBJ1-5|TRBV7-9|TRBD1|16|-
TGTGCCAGCAGCTTAGACTTGACAGGGGCGAATCAGCCCCAGCATTTT
CASSLDLTGANQPQHF
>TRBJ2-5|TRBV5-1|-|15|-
TGCGCCAGCAGCACCCTGGCTGGCCTCCAAGAGACCCAGTACTTC
CASSTLAGLQETQYF
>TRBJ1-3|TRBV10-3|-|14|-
TGTGCCATCAGTGGCCCGGGGACTGGAAACACCATATATTTT
CAISGPGTGNTIYF
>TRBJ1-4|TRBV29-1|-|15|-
TGCAGCGTTGAAGTGGGGATTCCAGGAGGTGAAAAACTGTTTTTT
CSVEVGIPGGEKLFF
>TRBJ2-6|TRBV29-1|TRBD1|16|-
TGCAGCGTTTTGACAGGGGGAAGCTCTGGGGCCAACGTCCTGACTTTC
CSVLTGGSSGANVLTF
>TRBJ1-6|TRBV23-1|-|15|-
TGCGCCAGCAGTCCCGCGGACAGATATAATTCACCCCTCCACTTT
CASSPADRYNSPLHF
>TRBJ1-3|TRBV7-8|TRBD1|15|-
TGTGCCAGCAGCTTAGCGACGGGACAGGGAAACACCATATATTTT
CASSLATGQGNTIYF